This record concerns one T cell receptor beta chain sequence. The junction had 13 bases not matched to a gene; V was cut back by 6 bases and J by 4 bases. This CDR3 has 16 amino acids. Germline V lookup: CDR1 MDHEN, CDR2 SYDVKM. The data originate from a study of blood T cell repertoires in COVID-19. About the study: Acute and convalescent COVID-19 specimens originated in the United States, Italy and Spain. T cells, B-cell-depleted T cells, or PBMCs provided the cDNA or gDNA that served as material.

In Seattle, patients joined the study during active infection and were tracked longitudinally. Under the authors' procedure: Researchers report that nucleated cell counts were estimated from reference gene primer amplification. Measured with immunoSEQ multiplex PCR; TCRdb has only the in-frame clones, and not every one. The V and J calls and clone size are taken from that table; D and trimming were inferred from the DNA. Among 300,000 to 450,000 clones listed, approximately 87% were seen once. Sequences were obtained from peripheral blood. The chain combines TRBV28 with TRBJ2-3, with 7 nucleotides matching TRBD2. The clonotype was recovered from a woman under 40 with COVID-19, enrolled during active disease. The CDR3 nucleotides read TGTGCCAGCAGCCCCGGCGGGGGAGCGCCATCAGATACGCAGTATTTT. Translation gives CASSPGGGAPSDTQYF.